This T cell receptor (beta chain) was recorded in a study of T cell changes during pregnancy in multiple sclerosis. Assay: immunoSEQ multiplex PCR; the TCRdb copy retains only in-frame clones and omits some. The sample gives tens of thousands of clones, 85% to 90% of which show up once; less than 0.7% is in the top ten. CDR1 SGHRS and CDR2 YFSETQ come from the germline V gene. There are 13 residues in the CDR3. V lost 4 bases to trimming and J lost 13 bases; unmatched junction nucleotides: 12. The clonotype originates from a female donor with multiple sclerosis, enrolled in a pregnancy study. Sequences were derived from CD4+ T cells from peripheral blood mononuclear cells, sampled in the first trimester of pregnancy. The V and J genes are TRBV5-1 and TRBJ1-1; 8 bases are shared with TRBD1. DNA for the CDR3: TGCGCCAGCAGCAGTATCAGGGGGCAAACTGGTTTCTTT. Its translation is CASSSIRGQTGFF.